This T cell receptor beta chain originates from a study of blood T cell repertoires in COVID-19. On the study more broadly: Acute-phase and convalescent COVID-19 samples originated in the United States, Italy and Spain. PBMCs, B-cell-depleted T cells, or T cells were the source of the cDNA or gDNA that made up the material.

Original handling: Amplification from reference gene primers served as the basis for estimated nucleated cell counts. Profiling relied on immunoSEQ multiplex PCR, and the TCRdb table lists in-frame clones only, not all of them. The DNA was the basis for D and trimming; V, J and clone size are from that table. The sample carries about 110,000 clones, around 83% recorded once. This CDR3 has 19 amino acids. The chain carries TRBV21-1 and TRBJ1-4; the table assigns TRBD1, which was not confirmed against the DNA. TRBV21-1 is annotated as a pseudogene. The TCR originated in a man aged 40-50 years with acute or convalescent COVID-19. Sequencing was performed on peripheral blood. The DNA for the CDR3 is TGTGCCAGCAGCAAAGGAAGGTATTATGTAGGGGGCCGCCATGAAAAACTGTTTTTT. It encodes CASSKGRYYVGGRHEKLFF.